The 29 T cell receptor beta chains listed next were all sequenced from one sample in a study of T cell clones after liver transplantation. Libraries were prepared by immunoSEQ multiplex PCR; TCRdb keeps only in-frame clonotypes and omits some of them. The data show over 90,000 clones, about 80% seen once. The sample was CD4+ T cells from blood, taken 45 to 50 months after liver transplant. These receptors came from a human patient who received a liver transplant. Some T cells may be graft donor cells.

The V gene is TRBV14, the J gene TRBJ2-3; D is unresolved. Germline V gives CDR1 SGHDN, CDR2 FVKESK. Trimming removed 4 bases at V and 4 bases at J, with 12 bases between. The CDR3 has 14 residues. The CDR3 coding sequence is TGTGCCAGCAGCCGGCTCTCTTCGGCAGATACGCAGTATTTT. This encodes CASSRLSSADTQYF.

The V call is TRBV6-5, the J call TRBJ2-4, with TRBD1 matching over 7 bases. Germline-derived CDR1 and CDR2 are MNHEY and SVGAGI. Trimming took 7 bases from V and 3 from J; bases not matched to a gene: 9. CDR3 size: 15 residues. In DNA, the CDR3 is TGTGCCAGCACTCCAGGGGGAACGGGCAAAAACATTCAGTACTTC. Translated: CASTPGGTGKNIQYF.

V is TRBV19 and J is TRBJ1-2; D is undetermined. The CDR3 is 14 amino acids. With 5 bases removed from V and 4 bases from J, the gap between germline ends came to 14 bases. Germline V gene lookup returns CDR1 LNHDA and CDR2 SQIVND (reference sequence). The CDR3 DNA follows: TGTGCCAGTAGTCTAACCTACGAAGTCTATGGCTACACCTTC. The encoded protein is CASSLTYEVYGYTF.

The chain employs TRBV18 and TRBJ1-2; D not certain. Germline CDR1 and CDR2: KGHSH and LQKENI. Trimming shortened V by 6 bases and J by 2 bases, and 10 bases separated the two germline ends. This CDR3 is built from 13 residues. The CDR3 DNA sequence: TGTGCCAGCTCCGAGACGGTAAACTATGGCTACACCTTC. It specifies CASSETVNYGYTF.

The chain recombines TRBV7-2 with TRBJ2-1; D is ambiguous. Trimming shortened V by 0 bases and J by 7 bases, and 10 bases separated the two germline ends. Looked up from germline, CDR1 is SGHTA and CDR2 is FQGNSA. CDR3 length: 14 residues. This chain's CDR3 is CASSLAHSLNEQFF. The CDR3 DNA reads TGTGCCAGCAGCTTAGCCCACAGTTTAAATGAGCAGTTCTTC.

The chain recombines TRBV27 with TRBJ2-3, with D tentatively TRBD2 (5 bases). Trimming pared 5 bases from V and 0 bases from J, leaving 9 bases between. The CDR3 length is 14 residues. CDR1 is MNHEY, CDR2 SMNVEV, per germline (reference sequence). The CDR3 DNA reads as TGTGCCAGCAGTGGGAGTGTTAGCACAGATACGCAGTATTTT. Amino acids: CASSGSVSTDTQYF.

This clone has a handful of counts. CDR3 sequence: CATSSRGRAVQPQHF. For the CDR3, the DNA is TGTGCCACCAGCAGCCGCGGGAGGGCGGTTCAGCCCCAGCATTTT. J is TRBJ1-5 and V is TRBV15; D remains unclear. The germline V and J ends were trimmed by 3 bases and 6 bases, with 15 bases remaining between them. Germline V gives CDR1 LNHNV, CDR2 YYDKDF (reference sequence). The CDR3 is 15 amino acids.

The sample holds a few counts of this clone. V usage is TRBV11-3 and J usage is TRBJ2-1; TRBD1 agrees at 7 bases. V trimming: 6 bases; J trimming: 2 bases; junction bases outside the gene matches: 7. Germline CDR1 is SGHNT and CDR2 is YENEEA. The CDR3 covers 15 residues. DNA for the CDR3: TGTGCCAGCAGTCCACCCGGGACAGCCTACAATGAGCAGTTCTTC. As protein: CASSPPGTAYNEQFF.

The chain joins TRBV23-1 to TRBJ1-1; no definite D call. TRBV23-1 is known as an ORF, though its function is uncertain. The CDR3 consists of 14 residues. V was shortened by 6 bases and J by 1 base, with 12 bases between the two germline ends. CDR3: CASSPGRPNTEAFF. Written as DNA, the CDR3 is TGCGCCAGCAGCCCGGGAAGGCCGAACACTGAAGCTTTCTTT.

This sequence joins TRBV7-7 and TRBJ1-3; D gene unclear. The CDR3 is 14 amino acids. With 1 base removed from V and 2 bases from J, the gap between germline ends came to 6 bases. From germline, CDR1 is SSHAT and CDR2 FNYEAQ (reference sequence). CDR3 residues: CASSLGEAGNTIYF. CDR3 bases: TGTGCCAGCAGCTTAGGGGAGGCTGGAAACACCATATATTTT.

This clone was observed a handful of times. The chain combines TRBV29-1 with TRBJ2-1; either TRBD1 or TRBD2 may supply D (6 bases each). CDR1 is SQVTM and CDR2 is ANQGSEA in the germline V gene. V shed 7 bases and J shed 5 bases, with 18 bases lying between them. CDR3 length equals 14 residues. The CDR3 DNA reads as TGCAGCGCCGTTCTCGGGGGCGCCCACAATGAGCAGTTCTTC. Its translation: CSAVLGGAHNEQFF.

This clone was seen a handful of times. The chain recombines TRBV27 with TRBJ1-1; no reliable D call. The CDR3 runs to 10 residues. Trimming shortened V by 5 bases and J by 8 bases, and 6 bases separated the two germline ends. CDR1 and CDR2 from the germline V gene are MNHEY and SMNVEV (reference sequence). DNA for the CDR3: TGTGCCAGCAGTCACCAAGAAGCTTTCTTT. This gives the protein CASSHQEAFF.

The chain carries TRBV19 and TRBJ1-4; D remains ambiguous. Between the trimmed V and J ends, which lost 9 bases and 4 bases, there was a span of 12 bases. The germline V gene has CDR1 LNHDA and CDR2 SQIVND (reference sequence). The CDR3 has 13 residues. The CDR3 bases are TGTGCCAGCCGCCGAGGGCTTAATGAAAAACTGTTTTTT. This gives the protein CASRRGLNEKLFF.

This clone showed up just a few times. The chain joins TRBV18 to TRBJ2-1; no definite D call. The CDR3 spans 12 residues. The germline V gene encodes CDR1 KGHSH and CDR2 LQKENI. Trimming stripped 3 bases from V and 5 bases from J, with 5 bases between. CDR3 nucleotide sequence: TGTGCCAGCTCACCCCGGAACAATGAGCAGTTCTTC. Its protein product is CASSPRNNEQFF.

CDR3 sequence: CASSQDRAGSGNTIYF. Written as DNA, the CDR3 is TGTGCCAGCAGCCAAGATCGGGCAGGCTCTGGAAACACCATATATTTT. The V and J genes are TRBV4-2 and TRBJ1-3; D ambiguous. This CDR3 has 16 amino acids. Deletions cut 0 bases from V and 0 bases from J, with 9 bases between. Germline V CDR1 and CDR2: LGHNA, YNFKEQ.

The V call is TRBV6-5, the J call TRBJ2-7; no reliable D call. The CDR3 extends over 13 amino acids. In germline, CDR1 is MNHEY, CDR2 SVGAGI. The germline V and J ends were trimmed by 0 bases and 3 bases, with 6 bases remaining between them. The CDR3 region has the DNA TGTGCCAGCAGTTACTCTTCCATCTACGAGCAGTACTTC. Translation gives CASSYSSIYEQYF.

This CDR3 reads CASSLRSPGYYEQYF. CDR3 coding DNA: TGTGCCAGCAGCTTAAGATCTCCCGGATATTACGAGCAGTACTTC. The chain carries TRBV11-2 and TRBJ2-5; D gene ambiguous. The J call may be mistaken, given a closer DNA end match to TRBJ2-7. This CDR3 has 15 amino acids. Germline-derived CDR1 and CDR2 are SGHAT and FQNNGV.

J is TRBJ1-4 and V is TRBV28; D not resolved. V dropped 3 bases and J dropped 8 bases, with 13 bases sitting between them. The CDR3 spans 14 residues. Germline V CDR1 and CDR2: MDHEN, SYDVKM. The CDR3 nucleotides are TGTGCCAGCAGTTTTTCAACCCTTGGGGAAAAACTGTTTTTT. As protein: CASSFSTLGEKLFF.

This chain uses TRBV19 with TRBJ2-4; D may be TRBD1 (6 bases). The V gene's germline CDR1 is LNHDA and CDR2 SQIVND (reference sequence). Trimming took off 3 bases at V and 1 base at J, with 13 bases between the two ends. There are 16 residues in the CDR3. As DNA, the CDR3 is TGTGCCAGTAGTATCTCCCCTACAGGGGCCAAAAACATTCAGTACTTC. Its protein is CASSISPTGAKNIQYF.

The chain is built from TRBV13 and TRBJ2-1, with a possible D match to TRBD2 (5 bases). Germline lookup yields CDR1 PRHDT and CDR2 FYEKMQ (reference sequence). This CDR3 has 15 residues. V was shortened by 3 bases and J by 8 bases, with 17 bases between the two germline ends. The CDR3: CASSFGRGRPDEQFF. Here the CDR3 DNA reads TGTGCCAGCAGCTTCGGCCGGGGTCGCCCCGATGAGCAGTTCTTC.

To note about this clone: The conserved phenylalanine or tryptophan is not found at the CDR3 terminus, so this likely reflects a read error. The rearrangement joins TRBV11-1 to TRBJ1-4; maybe TRBD1 (5 bases). This CDR3 is 15 amino acids long. The V gene lost 5 bases and the J gene lost 8 bases, with 18 bases spanning the gap. The germline CDR1 and CDR2 sequences are SGHAT and FQDESV (reference sequence). This CDR3 reads CASSLGTQKGEKLFL. In nucleotides, the CDR3 is TGTGCCAGCAGCCTCGGGACGCAGAAAGGGGAAAAACTGTTTCTT.

The V and J genes are TRBV19 and TRBJ2-7; possibly TRBD1 for D (6 bases). The CDR3 loop spans 16 amino acids. Germline V gives CDR1 LNHDA, CDR2 SQIVND (reference sequence). V lost 5 bases and J lost 1, with 18 bases in between. The CDR3 region is CASSGSRRGQSYEQYF. For the CDR3, the DNA is TGTGCCAGTAGTGGGAGCCGCAGGGGCCAATCCTACGAGCAGTACTTC. Filled out from reference TRBV19 and TRBJ2-7, the complete variable domain reads DGGITQSPKYLFRKEGQNVTLSCEQNLNHDAMYWYRQDPGQGLRLIYYSQIVNDFQKGDIAEGYSVSREKKESFPLTVTSAQKNPTAFYLCASSGSRRGQSYEQYFGPGTRLTVT.

V usage is TRBV4-1 and J usage is TRBJ1-1; D call uncertain. CDR3 size: 16 residues. With 0 bases removed from V and 0 bases from J, the gap between germline ends came to 11 bases. CDR1 MGHRA and CDR2 YSYEKL come from the germline V gene. CDR3 residues: CASSQEPQFMNTEAFF. As DNA, the CDR3 is TGCGCCAGCAGCCAAGAACCACAGTTCATGAACACTGAAGCTTTCTTT.

The table lists this clone with a few counts. V and J are TRBV7-2 and TRBJ1-1; D is possibly TRBD1 (5 bases). CDR1 and CDR2 from the germline V gene are SGHTA and FQGNSA. Deletions cut 1 base from V and 4 bases from J, with 7 bases between. The CDR3 is 13 amino acids. The CDR3 DNA reads TGTGCCAGCAGCTTAGGTGGGGGCACTGAAGCTTTCTTT. The encoded protein is CASSLGGGTEAFF.

The chain uses TRBV5-1 and TRBJ2-1; D gene ambiguous. Germline CDR1 reads SGHRS; CDR2 reads YFSETQ. CDR3 length: 14 amino acids. Deletions cut 0 bases from V and 4 bases from J, with 8 bases between. CDR3 sequence: CASSLGTTYNEQFF. For the CDR3, the DNA is TGCGCCAGCAGCTTGGGGACCACATACAATGAGCAGTTCTTC.

V and J are TRBV5-1 and TRBJ2-2; TRBD1 agrees at 7 bases. CDR1 and CDR2 from the germline V gene are SGHRS and YFSETQ. This CDR3 has 15 amino acids. J was trimmed by 4 bases and V by 2 bases; bases with no gene match: 5. The CDR3 DNA follows: TGCGCCAGCAGCTTCGAGGGGGCAGGCACCGGGGAGCTGTTTTTT. It encodes CASSFEGAGTGELFF.

The chain recombines TRBV21-1 with TRBJ2-5; the table calls TRBD1, which could not be checked here. TRBV21-1 is shown as a pseudogene. There are 13 residues in the CDR3. CDR3 region: CASSNMAGETQYF. As DNA, the CDR3 is TGTGCCAGCAGCAATATGGCAGGAGAGACCCAGTACTTC.

The V gene is TRBV27, the J gene TRBJ2-7; TRBD2 aligns across 10 bases. The CDR3 extends over 15 amino acids. After removal of 7 bases from V and 4 bases from J, the junction contained 10 bases not matched to a gene. Germline V gene sequence: CDR1 MNHEY, CDR2 SMNVEV (reference sequence). The CDR3 nucleotides are TGTGCCAGCATCGACCTTAGCGGGGGGCCATACGAGCAGTACTTC. It codes for CASIDLSGGPYEQYF.

This clone was counted once. This chain's CDR3 is CATSITSTNTGELFF. The CDR3, as DNA: TGTGCCACCAGCATTACCTCTACGAACACCGGGGAGCTGTTTTTT. The chain couples TRBV15 to TRBJ2-2; D ambiguous. Looked up from germline, CDR1 is LNHNV and CDR2 is YYDKDF (reference sequence). Trimming took off 4 bases at V and 0 bases at J, with 9 bases between the two ends. This CDR3 spans 15 amino acids.